This T cell receptor (beta chain) derives from a study of beta chain features in type 1 diabetes. Study overall: Examined across all samples were about 99,000,000 sorted cells.

Expressed TCRB transcripts were sequenced after all isolated RNA was converted to cDNA. Profiling relied on immunoSEQ multiplex PCR, and the TCRdb table lists in-frame clones only, not all of them. This sample has over 650,000 clones, with around 15% found just once. This clone was found a few times. What it binds is unknown. Findings and limits, study-wide: Among all four CD4+ subsets, Type 1 diabetes patients had TCRB CDR3s that were moderately but significantly shorter. Equally in patients and controls, PCR might preferentially amplify shorter templates.

The collection from each donor was one heparinised blood draw averaging about 116 mL. V was cut by 2 bases and J by 7 bases, with 11 bases left in between. The CDR3 covers 13 residues. Germline values: CDR1 MNHNS, CDR2 SASEGT. Material for sequencing was naive CD4+ T cells from blood. This receptor was obtained from a young man with type 1 diabetes. The gene calls are TRBV6-1 and TRBJ2-5; D is uncertain. The CDR3 sequence is CASSETFIGTQYF. CDR3 nucleotide sequence: TGTGCCAGCAGTGAAACCTTCATAGGGACCCAGTACTTC.